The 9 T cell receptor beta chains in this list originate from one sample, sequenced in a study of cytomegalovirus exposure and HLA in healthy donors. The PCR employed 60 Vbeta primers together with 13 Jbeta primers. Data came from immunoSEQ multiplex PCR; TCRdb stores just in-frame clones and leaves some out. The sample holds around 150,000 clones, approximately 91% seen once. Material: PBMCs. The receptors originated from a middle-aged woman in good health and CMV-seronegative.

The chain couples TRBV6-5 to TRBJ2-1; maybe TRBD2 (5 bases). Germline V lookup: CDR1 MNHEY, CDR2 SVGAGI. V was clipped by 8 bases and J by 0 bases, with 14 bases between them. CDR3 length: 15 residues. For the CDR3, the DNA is TGTGCCAGCGGGTCTCGTGGGAGCTCCTACAATGAGCAGTTCTTC. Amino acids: CASGSRGSSYNEQFF.

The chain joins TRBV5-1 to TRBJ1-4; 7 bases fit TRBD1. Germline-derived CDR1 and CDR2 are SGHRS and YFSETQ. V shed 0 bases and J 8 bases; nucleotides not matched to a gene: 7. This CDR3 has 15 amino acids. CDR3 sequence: CASSLASQTGEKLFF. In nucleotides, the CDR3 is TGCGCCAGCAGCTTGGCCTCCCAGACAGGGGAAAAACTGTTTTTT. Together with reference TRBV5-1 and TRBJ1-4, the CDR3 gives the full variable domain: KAGVTQTPRYLIKTRGQQVTLSCSPISGHRSVSWYQQTPGQGLQFLFEYFSETQRNKGNFPGRFSGRQFSNSRSEMNVSTLELGDSALYLCASSLASQTGEKLFFGSGTQLSVL.

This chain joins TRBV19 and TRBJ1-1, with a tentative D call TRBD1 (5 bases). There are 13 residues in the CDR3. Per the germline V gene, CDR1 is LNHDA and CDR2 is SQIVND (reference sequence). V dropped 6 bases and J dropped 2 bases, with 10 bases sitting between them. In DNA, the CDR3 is TGTGCCAGTAGCGACAGACCCAACACTGAAGCTTTCTTT. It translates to CASSDRPNTEAFF.

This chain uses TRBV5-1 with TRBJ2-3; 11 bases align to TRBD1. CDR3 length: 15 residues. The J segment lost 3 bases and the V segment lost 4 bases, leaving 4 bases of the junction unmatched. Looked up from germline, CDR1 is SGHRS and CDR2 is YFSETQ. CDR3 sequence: CASSPDRGPTDTQYF. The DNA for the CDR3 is TGCGCCAGCAGCCCGGACAGGGGGCCGACAGATACGCAGTATTTT.

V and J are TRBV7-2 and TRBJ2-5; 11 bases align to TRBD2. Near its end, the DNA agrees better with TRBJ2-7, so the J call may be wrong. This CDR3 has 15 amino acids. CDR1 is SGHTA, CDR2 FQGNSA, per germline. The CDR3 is CASSRLAGLMDEQYF. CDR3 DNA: TGTGCCAGCAGCAGACTAGCGGGATTGATGGACGAGCAGTACTTC.

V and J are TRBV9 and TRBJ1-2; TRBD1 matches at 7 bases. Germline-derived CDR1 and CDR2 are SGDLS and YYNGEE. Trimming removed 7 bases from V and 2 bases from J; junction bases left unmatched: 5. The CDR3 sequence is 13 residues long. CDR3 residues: CASGGTVNYGYTF. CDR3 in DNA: TGTGCCAGCGGAGGGACAGTGAACTATGGCTACACCTTC.

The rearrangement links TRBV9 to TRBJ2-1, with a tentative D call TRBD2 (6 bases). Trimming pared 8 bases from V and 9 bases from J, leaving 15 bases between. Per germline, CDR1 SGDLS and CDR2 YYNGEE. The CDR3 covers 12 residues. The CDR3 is CARGSSVGEQFF. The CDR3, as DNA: TGTGCCAGAGGCTCTAGCGTCGGTGAGCAGTTCTTC.

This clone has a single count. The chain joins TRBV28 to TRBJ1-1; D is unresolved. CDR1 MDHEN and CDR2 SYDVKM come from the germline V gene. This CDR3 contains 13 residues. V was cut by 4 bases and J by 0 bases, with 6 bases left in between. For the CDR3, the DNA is TGTGCCAGCAGTTCTCGTATGAACACTGAAGCTTTCTTT. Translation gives CASSSRMNTEAFF.

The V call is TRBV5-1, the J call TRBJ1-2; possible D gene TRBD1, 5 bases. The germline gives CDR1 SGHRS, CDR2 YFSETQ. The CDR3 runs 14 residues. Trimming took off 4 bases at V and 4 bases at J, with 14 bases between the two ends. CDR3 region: CASSRERGPYGYTF. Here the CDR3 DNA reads TGCGCCAGCAGCCGGGAGCGGGGCCCCTATGGCTACACCTTC.